This note documents a single T cell receptor (beta chain) sequence. The repertoire was sequenced with immunoSEQ multiplex PCR; TCRdb's copy has only in-frame clones and lacks some. The sample carries about 97,000 clones, 90% recorded once. This entry is derived from a study of T cell changes during pregnancy in multiple sclerosis. Per germline, CDR1 SGHRS and CDR2 YFSETQ. The CDR3 is 14 amino acids. Trimming shortened V by 2 bases and J by 7 bases, and 10 bases separated the two germline ends. Sequenced material: peripheral blood, taken in the second trimester of pregnancy. V is TRBV5-1 and J is TRBJ1-6, with D possibly matching TRBD1 (6 bases). The receptor was derived from a female donor in good health, enrolled as a control in a pregnancy study. CDR3 in amino acids: CASSFGRGNSPLHF. CDR3 DNA: TGCGCCAGCAGCTTCGGCAGGGGAAATTCACCCCTCCACTTT.